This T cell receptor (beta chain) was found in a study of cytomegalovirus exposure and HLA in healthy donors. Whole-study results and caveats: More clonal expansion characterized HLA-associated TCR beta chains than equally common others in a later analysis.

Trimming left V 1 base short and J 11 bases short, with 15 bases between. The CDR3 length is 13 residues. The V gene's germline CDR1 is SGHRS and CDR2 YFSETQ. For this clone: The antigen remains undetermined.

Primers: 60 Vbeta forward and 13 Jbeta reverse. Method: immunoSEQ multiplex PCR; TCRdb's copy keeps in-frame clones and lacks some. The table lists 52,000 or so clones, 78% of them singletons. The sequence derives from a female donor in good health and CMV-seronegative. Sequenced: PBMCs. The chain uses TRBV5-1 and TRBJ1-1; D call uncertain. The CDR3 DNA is TGCGCCAGCAGCTTGTCTTCAGGACTCCTTGCTTTCTTT. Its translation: CASSLSSGLLAFF.